Listed below are T cell receptor beta chains from one sample, sequenced in a study of early T cells in non-severe SARS-CoV-2 infection. TCRdb fed the 5' RACE reads into MiXCR, producing one record per CDR3 protein. The table lists about 70,000 distinct CDR3 sequences, roughly 4.7% of them singletons. The sample here was whole blood, taken at baseline. All receptors come from an adult who was a healthcare worker with PCR-confirmed SARS-CoV-2 infection or an uninfected control (not recorded which). The CDR3 runs from the conserved cysteine through the conserved F or W. The order of the fields is clone size, J gene, D gene, V gene, CDR3 protein, CDR3 DNA. A D gene is named only where the DNA matches it firmly. A row's size may be missing; if present it is once, few, many or a size class.

many TRBJ1-3 . TRBV20-1 CSALDWGNTIYF TGCAGTGCCCTGGACTGGGGAAACACCATATATTTT
many TRBJ2-3 . TRBV19 CASSIYGTPRTDTQYF TGTGCCAGTAGTATATACGGGACACCTCGCACAGATACGCAGTATTTT
many TRBJ2-1 . TRBV21-1 CASSTLHSSYNEQFF TGTGCCAGCAGCACGTTGCATAGCTCCTACAATGAGCAGTTCTTC
few TRBJ1-1 . TRBV29-1 CSVEGSRMNTEAFF TGCAGCGTTGAGGGTTCACGCATGAACACTGAAGCTTTCTTT
many TRBJ1-2 . TRBV29-1 CSVEAEAGRYGYTF TGCAGCGTTGAAGCCGAAGCAGGCCGCTATGGCTACACCTTC
many TRBJ2-7 TRBD2 TRBV20-1 CSANILAVEQYF TGCAGTGCTAATATTCTAGCGGTGGAGCAGTACTTC
few TRBJ1-2 TRBD1 TRBV6-5 CASSPGGQGNHYGYTF TGTGCCAGCAGCCCCGGGGGACAGGGGAATCACTATGGCTACACCTTC
few TRBJ1-3 . TRBV7-9 CAGALGLNSGNTIYF TGTGCCGGGGCGCTGGGACTGAACTCTGGAAACACCATATATTTT
. TRBJ2-1 . TRBV20-1 CSARVAESYNEQFF TGCAGTGCCAGAGTAGCGGAGTCCTACAATGAGCAGTTCTTC
many TRBJ1-5 . TRBV20-1 CSARDEEKGIPVNQPQHF TGCAGTGCTAGAGATGAGGAGAAAGGGATCCCCGTCAATCAGCCCCAGCATTTT
few TRBJ2-6 . TRBV5-1 CASSIEESGANVLTF TGCGCCAGCAGCATCGAGGAATCTGGGGCCAACGTCCTGACTTTC
many TRBJ1-6 . TRBV27 CASGLQKRSYNSPLHF TGTGCCAGCGGCCTTCAGAAACGGTCCTATAATTCACCCCTCCACTTT
few TRBJ2-1 TRBD2 TRBV3-1 CASSQWEGLHNEQFF TGTGCCAGCAGCCAGTGGGAGGGCCTCCACAATGAGCAGTTCTTC
many TRBJ2-2 . TRBV18 CASSRRDLVGELFF TGTGCCAGCTCACGACGGGACCTGGTCGGGGAGCTGTTTTTT
many TRBJ2-7 TRBD1 TRBV6-5 CASKRTGTALEQYF TGTGCCAGCAAACGGACAGGGACGGCGCTCGAGCAGTACTTC
few TRBJ1-6 . TRBV4-1 CASSPGTSSYNSPLHF TGCGCCAGCAGCCCCGGGACGAGCTCCTATAATTCACCCCTCCACTTT
many TRBJ2-1 . TRBV7-2 CASSLSREIGRNEQFF TGTGCCAGCAGCTTAAGTCGGGAGATTGGGAGAAATGAGCAGTTCTTC
many TRBJ2-3 . TRBV5-1 CASSISAFSDTQYF TGCGCCAGCAGCATATCGGCATTCTCGGATACGCAGTATTTT
few TRBJ2-7 . TRBV7-9 CASSPSGSYEQYF TGTGCCAGCAGCCCCTCAGGATCCTACGAGCAGTACTTC
many TRBJ2-1 TRBD2 TRBV7-9 CASSLRLAPNNEQFF TGTGCCAGCAGCCTCCGACTAGCGCCCAACAATGAGCAGTTCTTC
. TRBJ2-3 . TRBV6-2/TRBV6-3 CASSYLAVGGGTDTQYF TGTGCCAGCAGTTACTTGGCCGTCGGAGGAGGCACAGATACGCAGTATTTT
many TRBJ2-7 . TRBV25-1 CASSIGPPVDEQYF TGTGCCAGCAGCATCGGACCTCCTGTCGACGAGCAGTACTTC
many TRBJ2-3 . TRBV19 CASSGGIFTDTQYF TGTGCCAGTAGTGGAGGGATCTTCACAGATACGCAGTATTTT
few TRBJ2-1 . TRBV6-4 CASSDSIGSPYNEQFF TGTGCCAGCAGTGACTCTATCGGGAGCCCCTACAATGAGCAGTTCTTC
few TRBJ2-7 TRBD1 TRBV5-6 CASSFTGGAAYF TGTGCCAGCAGCTTTACAGGGGGCGCTGCGTACTTC
. TRBJ1-4 . TRBV2 CASSFRGWGNEKLFF TGTGCCAGCAGCTTCCGAGGGTGGGGGAATGAAAAACTGTTTTTT
many TRBJ1-1 . TRBV11-2 CASSPVLSMNTEAFF TGTGCCAGCAGCCCTGTTCTCTCCATGAACACTGAAGCTTTCTTT
many TRBJ2-3 TRBD2 TRBV12-3/TRBV12-4 CASSIRASGRASDTQYF TGTGCCAGCAGCATCCGGGCTAGCGGGAGGGCCTCGGATACGCAGTATTTT
few TRBJ1-4 . TRBV20-1 CSAPSGSTNEKLFF TGCAGTGCCCCCTCAGGCTCAACTAATGAAAAACTGTTTTTT
. TRBJ2-4 TRBD2 TRBV28 CASSSVLSGSYKNIQYF TGTGCCAGCAGTTCAGTACTTAGCGGGTCGTACAAAAACATTCAGTACTTC
. TRBJ1-4 . TRBV5-6 CASSLGDRNEKLFF TGTGCCAGCAGCTTGGGAGACAGAAATGAAAAACTGTTTTTT
. TRBJ2-7 TRBD2 TRBV6-6 CASSPGTSGRRGEQYF TGTGCCAGCAGCCCCGGAACTAGCGGGAGAAGGGGCGAGCAGTACTTC
few TRBJ2-7 . TRBV5-1 CASSLENYEQYF TGCGCCAGCAGCTTGGAGAACTACGAGCAGTACTTC
. TRBJ2-7 . TRBV6-1 CASSELGPGQYF TGTGCCAGCAGTGAACTTGGGCCCGGGCAGTACTTC